This T cell receptor beta chain emerged from a study of T-cell memory formation after mild COVID-19. With V trimmed by 3 bases and J by 8 bases, 9 bases remained unmatched. CDR1 is MGHRA, CDR2 YSYEKL, per germline. This CDR3 is 15 amino acids long. MiXCR was run by TCRdb on the 5' RACE reads, yielding one entry per CDR3 protein. Of 400,000 to 450,000 distinct CDR3 sequences in the sample, about a sixth were seen once. Specimen: PBMCs or a T cell subset sorted from them (not recorded which). The gene calls are TRBV4-1 and TRBJ1-4; TRBD1 matches at 7 bases. This TCR derives from a man between 18 and 35 years old who had mild COVID-19 (a few samples of this study predate the infection). Cell type and time point are not known. DNA for the CDR3: TGCGCCAGCAGCCACCTAACAGGGGAAGGGGAAAAACTGTTTTTT. It yields the protein CASSHLTGEGEKLFF.